The clone carrying this TCR beta chain occurred a few times. The germline gives CDR1 SQVTM, CDR2 ANQGSEA. The CDR3 is 15 amino acids. V shed 4 bases, J shed 1 base, and the junction held 8 bases outside the gene matches. The data derive from a study of identical twins. Template switching supplied a universal primer site; unique molecular identifiers were carried on the cDNA. TCRdb re-called the 5' RACE reads through MiXCR, storing one row per CDR3 protein. In the table there are roughly 1,500,000 distinct CDR3 sequences, 32% of which are singletons. The sample was cord blood. The clonotype comes from a newborn girl in good health. This chain joins TRBV29-1 and TRBJ2-7, with TRBD2 matching over 9 bases. The CDR3 loop reads CSVAKSGGPSYEQYF. Here the CDR3 DNA reads TGCAGCGTTGCGAAAAGCGGGGGGCCATCCTACGAGCAGTACTTC.